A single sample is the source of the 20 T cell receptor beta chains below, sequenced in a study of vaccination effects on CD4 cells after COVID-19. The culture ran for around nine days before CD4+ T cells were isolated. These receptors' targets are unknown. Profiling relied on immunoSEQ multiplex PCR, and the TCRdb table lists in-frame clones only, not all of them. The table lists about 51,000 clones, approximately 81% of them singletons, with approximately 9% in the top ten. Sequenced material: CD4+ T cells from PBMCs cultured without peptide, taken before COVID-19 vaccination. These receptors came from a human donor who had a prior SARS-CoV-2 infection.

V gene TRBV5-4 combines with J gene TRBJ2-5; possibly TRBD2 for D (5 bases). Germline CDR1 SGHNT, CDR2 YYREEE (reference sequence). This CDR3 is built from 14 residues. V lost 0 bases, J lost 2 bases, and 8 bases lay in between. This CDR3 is CASSLAREQETQYF. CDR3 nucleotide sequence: TGTGCCAGCAGCTTGGCTCGGGAACAAGAGACCCAGTACTTC.

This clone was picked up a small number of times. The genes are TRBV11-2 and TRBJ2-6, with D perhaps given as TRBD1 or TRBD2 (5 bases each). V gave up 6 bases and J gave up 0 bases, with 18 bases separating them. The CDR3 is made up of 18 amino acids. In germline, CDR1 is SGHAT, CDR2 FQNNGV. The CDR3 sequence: CASSRDAVLHSGANVLTF. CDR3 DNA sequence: TGTGCCAGCAGTCGGGACGCCGTACTTCACTCTGGGGCCAACGTCCTGACTTTC.

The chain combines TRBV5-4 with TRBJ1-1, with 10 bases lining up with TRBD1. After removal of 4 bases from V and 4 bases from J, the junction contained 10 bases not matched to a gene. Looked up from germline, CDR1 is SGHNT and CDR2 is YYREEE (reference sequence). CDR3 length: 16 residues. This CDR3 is CASSRGGGQGSTEAFF. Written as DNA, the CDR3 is TGTGCCAGCAGCCGCGGGGGGGGACAGGGGAGCACTGAAGCTTTCTTT.

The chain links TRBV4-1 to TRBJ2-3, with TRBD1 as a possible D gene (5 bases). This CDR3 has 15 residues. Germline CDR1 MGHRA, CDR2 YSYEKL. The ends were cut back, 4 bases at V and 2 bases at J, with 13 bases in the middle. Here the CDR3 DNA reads TGCGCCAGCAGCCTACGACAGATATACACAGATACGCAGTATTTT. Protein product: CASSLRQIYTDTQYF.

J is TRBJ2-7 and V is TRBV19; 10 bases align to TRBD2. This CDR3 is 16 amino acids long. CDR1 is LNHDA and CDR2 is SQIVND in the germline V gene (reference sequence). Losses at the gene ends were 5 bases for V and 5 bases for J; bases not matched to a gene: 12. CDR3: CASSPSRASGSHEQYF. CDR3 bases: TGTGCCAGTAGTCCCTCCAGAGCTAGCGGGAGCCACGAGCAGTACTTC. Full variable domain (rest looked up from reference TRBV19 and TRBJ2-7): DGGITQSPKYLFRKEGQNVTLSCEQNLNHDAMYWYRQDPGQGLRLIYYSQIVNDFQKGDIAEGYSVSREKKESFPLTVTSAQKNPTAFYLCASSPSRASGSHEQYFGPGTRLTVT.

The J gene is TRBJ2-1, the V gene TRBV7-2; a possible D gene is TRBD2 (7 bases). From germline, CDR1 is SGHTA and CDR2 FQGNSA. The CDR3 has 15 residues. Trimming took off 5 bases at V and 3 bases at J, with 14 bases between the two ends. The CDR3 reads CASSIRGGGYNEQFF. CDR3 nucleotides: TGTGCCAGCAGCATTAGGGGGGGAGGCTACAATGAGCAGTTCTTC.

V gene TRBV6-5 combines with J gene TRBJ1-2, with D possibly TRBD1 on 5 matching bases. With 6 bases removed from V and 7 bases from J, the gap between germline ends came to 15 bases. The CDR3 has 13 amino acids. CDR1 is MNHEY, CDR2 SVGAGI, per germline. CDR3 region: CASSQGSVRGYTF. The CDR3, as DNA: TGTGCCAGCAGCCAGGGTTCGGTTCGTGGCTACACCTTC.

This chain's CDR3 is CASSPIGRGANVLTF. CDR3 DNA: TGTGCCAGCAGCCCCATCGGCCGTGGGGCCAACGTCCTGACTTTC. The rearrangement links TRBV14 to TRBJ2-6; no clear D. CDR1 and CDR2 from the germline V gene are SGHDN and FVKESK. This CDR3 contains 15 residues. V shed 4 bases and J shed 3 bases, with 10 bases lying between them.

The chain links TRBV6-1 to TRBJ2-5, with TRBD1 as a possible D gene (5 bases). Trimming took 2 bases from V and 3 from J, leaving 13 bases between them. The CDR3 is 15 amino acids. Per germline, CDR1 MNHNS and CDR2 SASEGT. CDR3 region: CASSEFNRREETQYF. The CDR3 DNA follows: TGTGCCAGCAGTGAATTTAACAGGCGAGAAGAGACCCAGTACTTC.

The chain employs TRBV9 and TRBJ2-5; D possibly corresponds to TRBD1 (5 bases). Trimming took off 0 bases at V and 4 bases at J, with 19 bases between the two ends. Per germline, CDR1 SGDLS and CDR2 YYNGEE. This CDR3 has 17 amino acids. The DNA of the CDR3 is TGTGCCAGCAGCGTAGGAGTTGCCAGGGCCGGTGGAGAGACCCAGTACTTC. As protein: CASSVGVARAGGETQYF.

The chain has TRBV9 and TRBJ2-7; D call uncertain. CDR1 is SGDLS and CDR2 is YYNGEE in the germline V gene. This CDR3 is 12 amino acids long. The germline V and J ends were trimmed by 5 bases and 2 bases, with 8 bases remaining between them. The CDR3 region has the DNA TGTGCCAGCAGGAACAGTCCCTACGAGCAGTACTTC. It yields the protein CASRNSPYEQYF.

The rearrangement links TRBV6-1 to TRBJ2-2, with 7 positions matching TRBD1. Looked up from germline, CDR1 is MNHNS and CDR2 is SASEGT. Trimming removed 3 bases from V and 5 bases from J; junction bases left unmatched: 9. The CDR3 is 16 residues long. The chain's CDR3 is CASSDPPRQGTGELFF. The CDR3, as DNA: TGTGCCAGCAGTGATCCCCCCCGACAGGGAACCGGGGAGCTGTTTTTT.

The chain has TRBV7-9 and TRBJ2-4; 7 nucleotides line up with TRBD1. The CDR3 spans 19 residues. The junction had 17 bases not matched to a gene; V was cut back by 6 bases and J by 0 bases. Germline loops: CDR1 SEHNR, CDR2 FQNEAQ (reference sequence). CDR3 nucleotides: TGTGCCAGCAGGTCGGGACAGACAAAGGGACCCCTAGCCAAAAACATTCAGTACTTC. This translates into CASRSGQTKGPLAKNIQYF.

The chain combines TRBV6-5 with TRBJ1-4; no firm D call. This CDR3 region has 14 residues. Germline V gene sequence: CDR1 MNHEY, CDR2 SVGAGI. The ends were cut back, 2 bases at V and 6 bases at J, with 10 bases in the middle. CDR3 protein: CASSYSRTYEKLFF. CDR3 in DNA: TGTGCCAGCAGTTACAGCCGGACTTATGAAAAACTGTTTTTT.

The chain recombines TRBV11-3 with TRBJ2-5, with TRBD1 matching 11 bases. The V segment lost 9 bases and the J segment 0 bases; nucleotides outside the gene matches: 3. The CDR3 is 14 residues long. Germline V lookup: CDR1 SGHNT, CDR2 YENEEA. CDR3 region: CASGQGAYQETQYF. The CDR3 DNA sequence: TGTGCCAGTGGACAGGGGGCCTACCAAGAGACCCAGTACTTC.

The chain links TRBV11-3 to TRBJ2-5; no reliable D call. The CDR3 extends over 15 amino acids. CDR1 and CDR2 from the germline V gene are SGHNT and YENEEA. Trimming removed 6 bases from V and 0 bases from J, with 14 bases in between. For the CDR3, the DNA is TGTGCCAGCAGTTCCAGGATACGGTACCAAGAGACCCAGTACTTC. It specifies CASSSRIRYQETQYF.

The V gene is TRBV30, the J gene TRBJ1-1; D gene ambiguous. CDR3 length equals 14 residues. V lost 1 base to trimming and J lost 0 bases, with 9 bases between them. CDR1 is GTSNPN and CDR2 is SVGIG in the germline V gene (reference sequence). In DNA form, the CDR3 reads TGTGCCTGGAGTGCCTCGGGAGTGAACACTGAAGCTTTCTTT. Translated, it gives CAWSASGVNTEAFF.

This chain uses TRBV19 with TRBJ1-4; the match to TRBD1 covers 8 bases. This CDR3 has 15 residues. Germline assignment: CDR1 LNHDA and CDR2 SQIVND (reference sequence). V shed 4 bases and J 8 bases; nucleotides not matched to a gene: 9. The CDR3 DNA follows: TGTGCCAGTAGTAACCCAGGGGGCCTTTGGGAAAAACTGTTTTTT. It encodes CASSNPGGLWEKLFF.

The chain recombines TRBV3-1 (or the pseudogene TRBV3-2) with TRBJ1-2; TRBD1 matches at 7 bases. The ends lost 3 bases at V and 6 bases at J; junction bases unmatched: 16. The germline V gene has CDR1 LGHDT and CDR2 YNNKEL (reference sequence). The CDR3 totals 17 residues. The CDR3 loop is CASSQNTIGQEWDGYTF. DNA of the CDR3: TGTGCCAGCAGCCAGAACACTATTGGACAGGAATGGGATGGCTACACCTTC.

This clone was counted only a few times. The CDR3 region has the DNA TGCGCCAGCAGCACCGGGACAGAGGACGTGACCCAGTACTTC. Translation: CASSTGTEDVTQYF. The chain uses TRBV5-1 and TRBJ2-5; 7 bases are shared with TRBD1. The CDR3 sequence is 14 residues long. Germline V gene data show CDR1 as SGHRS and CDR2 as YFSETQ. The J segment lost 7 bases and the V segment lost 4 bases, leaving 10 bases of the junction unmatched.